This record concerns one T cell receptor beta chain sequence. Its antigen is unidentified. V lost 3 bases to trimming and J lost 10 bases, with 15 bases between them. Germline V gene data show CDR1 as SGHNT and CDR2 as YENEEA. CDR3 length equals 14 residues. Sequencing used immunoSEQ multiplex PCR; TCRdb keeps in-frame clones, though not all of them. The repertoire holds over 70,000 clones, with about 87% as singletons. The record originates from a study of OX40 agonist ivuxolimab in advanced cancers. On the study more broadly: Aged roughly 20 to 85 with a mean of roughly 65 years, they were more than 80% male.

General study findings and limits: Some patients who did not respond also had low normalized T-cell clonal expansion.

The J gene is TRBJ2-2, the V gene TRBV11-3; D is possibly TRBD2 (5 bases). The sequence came from an adult with an advanced solid tumor such as melanoma, head and neck, liver or kidney cancer. This sample comprised CD4+ or CD8+ T cells sorted from blood, obtained in a trial of the OX40 agonist ivuxolimab. The chain's CDR3 is CASSLVGRSTELFF. CDR3 DNA sequence: TGTGCCAGCAGCTTGGTGGGGAGATCTACGGAGCTGTTTTTT.